This TCR beta chain was profiled in a study of T cell responses to AZD1222 COVID-19 vaccine. Study-wide points: There were repertoire samples only from the period after the peak T cell response. The CD4 TCRs associated with vaccination extended across spike and predominated at 160-218 and 743-854.

Measured with immunoSEQ multiplex PCR; TCRdb has only the in-frame clones, and not every one. The repertoire holds approximately 46,000 clones, about 90% seen once, with about 1.1% in the top ten. The germline V gene has CDR1 MNHNY and CDR2 SVGAGI (reference sequence). The CDR3 is 18 residues long. V was clipped by 5 bases and J by 0 bases; unmatched bases: 10. With regard to this clone: The antigen is not known.

Investigators merged groups given second doses at roughly 4 or roughly 12 weeks. This clonotype was obtained from an adult who received the AZD1222 COVID-19 vaccine. The sequencing here drew on peripheral blood, taken 28 days after the second AZD1222 dose. The chain recombines TRBV6-6 with TRBJ2-3, with TRBD2 matching 11 bases. This CDR3 reads CASSPGTSGFSSTDTQYF. The CDR3 region has the DNA TGTGCCAGCAGTCCCGGGACTAGCGGTTTTTCTAGCACAGATACGCAGTATTTT.